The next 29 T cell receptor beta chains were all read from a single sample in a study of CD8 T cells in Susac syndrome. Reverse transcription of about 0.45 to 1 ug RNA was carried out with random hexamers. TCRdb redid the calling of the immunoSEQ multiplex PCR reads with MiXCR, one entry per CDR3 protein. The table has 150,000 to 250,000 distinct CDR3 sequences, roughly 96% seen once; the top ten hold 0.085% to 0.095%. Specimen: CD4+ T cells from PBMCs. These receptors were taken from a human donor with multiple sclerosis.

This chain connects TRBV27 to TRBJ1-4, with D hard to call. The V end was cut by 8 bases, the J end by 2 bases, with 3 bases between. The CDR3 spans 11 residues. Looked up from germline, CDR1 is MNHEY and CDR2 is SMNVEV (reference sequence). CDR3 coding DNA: TGTGCCAGCGGTACTAATGAAAAACTGTTTTTT. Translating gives CASGTNEKLFF.

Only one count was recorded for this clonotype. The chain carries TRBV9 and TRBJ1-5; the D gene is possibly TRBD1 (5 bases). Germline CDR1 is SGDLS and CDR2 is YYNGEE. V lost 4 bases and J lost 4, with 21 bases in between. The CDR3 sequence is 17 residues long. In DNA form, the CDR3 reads TGTGCCAGCAGCCCAAGAGACCCGGGGCGAAATAATCAGCCCCAGCATTTT. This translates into CASSPRDPGRNNQPQHF. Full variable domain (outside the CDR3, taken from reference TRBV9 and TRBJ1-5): DSGVTQTPKHLITATGQRVTLRCSPRSGDLSVYWYQQSLDQGLQFLIQYYNGEERAKGNILERFSAQQFPDLHSELNLSSLELGDSALYFCASSPRDPGRNNQPQHFGDGTRLSIL.

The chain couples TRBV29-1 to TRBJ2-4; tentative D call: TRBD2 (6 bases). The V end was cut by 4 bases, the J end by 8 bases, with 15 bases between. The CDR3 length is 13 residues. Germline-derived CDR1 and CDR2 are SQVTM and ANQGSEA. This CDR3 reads CSVGGGERDIQYF. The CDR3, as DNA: TGCAGCGTTGGGGGAGGAGAGCGAGACATTCAGTACTTC. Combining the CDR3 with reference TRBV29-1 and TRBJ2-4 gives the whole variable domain SAVISQKPSRDICQRGTSLTIQCQVDSQVTMMFWYRQQPGQSLTLIATANQGSEATYESGFVIDKFPISRPNLTFSTLTVSNMSPEDSSIYLCSVGGGERDIQYFGAGTRLSVL.

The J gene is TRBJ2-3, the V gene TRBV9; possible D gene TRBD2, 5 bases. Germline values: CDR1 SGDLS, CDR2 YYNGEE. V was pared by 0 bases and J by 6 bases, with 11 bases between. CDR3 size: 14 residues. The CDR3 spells CASSVEAARDTQYF. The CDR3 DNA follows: TGTGCCAGCAGCGTAGAAGCGGCCCGGGATACGCAGTATTTT.

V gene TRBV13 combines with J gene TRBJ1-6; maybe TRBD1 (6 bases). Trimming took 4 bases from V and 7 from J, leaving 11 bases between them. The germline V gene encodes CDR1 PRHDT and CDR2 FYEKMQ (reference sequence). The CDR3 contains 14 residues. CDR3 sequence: CASSSDRPNSPLHF. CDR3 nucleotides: TGTGCCAGCAGCTCGGACAGACCAAATTCACCCCTCCACTTT.

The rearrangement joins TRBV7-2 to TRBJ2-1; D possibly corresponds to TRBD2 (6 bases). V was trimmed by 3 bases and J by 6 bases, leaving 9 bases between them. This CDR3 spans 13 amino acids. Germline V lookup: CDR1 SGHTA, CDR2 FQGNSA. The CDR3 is CASSFRLGNEQFF. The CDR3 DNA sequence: TGTGCCAGCAGCTTCCGACTAGGCAATGAGCAGTTCTTC.

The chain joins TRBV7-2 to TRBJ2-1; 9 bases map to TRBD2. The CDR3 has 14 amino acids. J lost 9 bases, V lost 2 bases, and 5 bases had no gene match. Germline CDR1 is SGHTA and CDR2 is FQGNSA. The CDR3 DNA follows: TGTGCCAGCAGCTTAAGCGGGGGGACGGGTGAGCAGTTCTTC. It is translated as CASSLSGGTGEQFF.

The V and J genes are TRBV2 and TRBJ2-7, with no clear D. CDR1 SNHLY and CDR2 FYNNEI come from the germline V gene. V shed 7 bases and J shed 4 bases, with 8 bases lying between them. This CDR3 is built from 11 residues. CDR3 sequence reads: CASTIQYEQYF. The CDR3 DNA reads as TGTGCCAGCACAATCCAATACGAGCAGTACTTC. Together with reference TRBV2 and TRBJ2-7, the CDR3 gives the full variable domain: EPEVTQTPSHQVTQMGQEVILRCVPISNHLYFYWYRQILGQKVEFLVSFYNNEISEKSEIFDDQFSVERPDGSNFTLKIRSTKLEDSAMYFCASTIQYEQYFGPGTRLTVT.

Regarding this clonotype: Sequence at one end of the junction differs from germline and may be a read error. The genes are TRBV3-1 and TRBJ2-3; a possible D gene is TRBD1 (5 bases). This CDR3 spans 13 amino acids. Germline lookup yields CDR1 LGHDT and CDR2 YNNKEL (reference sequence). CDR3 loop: CASNQRDQGTQYF. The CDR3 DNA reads TGTGCCAGCAACCAACGAGACCAGGGTACGCAGTATTTT.

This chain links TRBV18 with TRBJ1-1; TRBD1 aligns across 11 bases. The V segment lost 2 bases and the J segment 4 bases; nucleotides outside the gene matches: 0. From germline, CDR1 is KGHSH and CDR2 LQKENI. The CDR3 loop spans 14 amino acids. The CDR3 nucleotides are TGTGCCAGCTCACCAGGGACAGGGGGCACTGAAGCTTTCTTT. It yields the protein CASSPGTGGTEAFF.

The CDR3 region is CASSPPNSQNTEAFF. The CDR3, as DNA: TGTGCCAGCTCACCACCGAACAGCCAGAACACTGAAGCTTTCTTT. The chain joins TRBV18 to TRBJ1-1; no firm D call. This CDR3 is built from 15 residues. The germline V and J ends were trimmed by 0 bases and 1 base, with 9 bases remaining between them. Germline V CDR1 and CDR2: KGHSH, LQKENI.

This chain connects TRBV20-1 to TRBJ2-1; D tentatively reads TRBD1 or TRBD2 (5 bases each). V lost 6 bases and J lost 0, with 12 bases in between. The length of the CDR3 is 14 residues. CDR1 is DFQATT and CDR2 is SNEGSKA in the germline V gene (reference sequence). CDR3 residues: CSARGVSSYNEQFF. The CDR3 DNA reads TGCAGTGCCCGAGGGGTGAGCTCCTACAATGAGCAGTTCTTC.

The CDR3 nucleotides read TGTGCCAGCAGCCAAGTGGAGGACCATGGCTACACCTTC. This sequence encodes CASSQVEDHGYTF. J is TRBJ1-2 and V is TRBV14, with unresolved D. Germline V gene data show CDR1 as SGHDN and CDR2 as FVKESK. Trimming cost V 1 base and J 6 bases, with 9 bases left between them. This CDR3 spans 13 amino acids.

The chain's CDR3 is CASSGEGRKEQFF. CDR3 sequence (DNA): TGTGCCAGCAGTGGCGAGGGACGGAAGGAGCAGTTCTTC. The chain couples TRBV2 to TRBJ2-1; the D call may be TRBD1 or TRBD2 (5 bases each). V was cut by 4 bases and J by 10 bases, with 14 bases left in between. This CDR3 has 13 residues. CDR1 and CDR2 from the germline V gene are SNHLY and FYNNEI. Based on the CDR3 plus reference TRBV2 and TRBJ2-1, the full variable domain is EPEVTQTPSHQVTQMGQEVILRCVPISNHLYFYWYRQILGQKVEFLVSFYNNEISEKSEIFDDQFSVERPDGSNFTLKIRSTKLEDSAMYFCASSGEGRKEQFFGPGTRLTVL.

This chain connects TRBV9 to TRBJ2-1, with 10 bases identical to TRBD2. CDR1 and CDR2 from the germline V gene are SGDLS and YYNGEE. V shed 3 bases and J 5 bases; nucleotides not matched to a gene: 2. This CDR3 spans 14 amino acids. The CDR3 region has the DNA TGTGCCAGCAGCGCGACTAGCGGGCACAATGAGCAGTTCTTC. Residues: CASSATSGHNEQFF.

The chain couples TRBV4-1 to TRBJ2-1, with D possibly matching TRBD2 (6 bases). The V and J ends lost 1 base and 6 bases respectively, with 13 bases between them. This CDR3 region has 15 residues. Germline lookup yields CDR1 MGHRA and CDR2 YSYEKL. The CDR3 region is CASSQVGSGLNEQFF. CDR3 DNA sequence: TGCGCCAGCAGCCAAGTCGGTAGCGGCCTCAATGAGCAGTTCTTC.

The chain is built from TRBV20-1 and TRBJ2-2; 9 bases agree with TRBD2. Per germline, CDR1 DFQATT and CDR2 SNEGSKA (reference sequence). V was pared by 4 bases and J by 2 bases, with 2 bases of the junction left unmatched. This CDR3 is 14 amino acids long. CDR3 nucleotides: TGCAGTGCTAAGGGGACTAGCAACACCGGGGAGCTGTTTTTT. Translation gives CSAKGTSNTGELFF.

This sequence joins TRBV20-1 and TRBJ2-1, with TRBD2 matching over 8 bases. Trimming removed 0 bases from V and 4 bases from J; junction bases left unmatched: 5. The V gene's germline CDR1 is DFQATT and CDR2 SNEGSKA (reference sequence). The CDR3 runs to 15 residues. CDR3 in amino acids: CSARDGSGSYNEQFF. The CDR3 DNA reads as TGCAGTGCTAGAGATGGGAGCGGGAGTTACAATGAGCAGTTCTTC.

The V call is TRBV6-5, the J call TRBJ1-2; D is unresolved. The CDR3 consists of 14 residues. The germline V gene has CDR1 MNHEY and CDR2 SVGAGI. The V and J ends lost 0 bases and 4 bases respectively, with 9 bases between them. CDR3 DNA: TGTGCCAGCAGTTACTCCGGACGAACCTATGGCTACACCTTC. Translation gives CASSYSGRTYGYTF.

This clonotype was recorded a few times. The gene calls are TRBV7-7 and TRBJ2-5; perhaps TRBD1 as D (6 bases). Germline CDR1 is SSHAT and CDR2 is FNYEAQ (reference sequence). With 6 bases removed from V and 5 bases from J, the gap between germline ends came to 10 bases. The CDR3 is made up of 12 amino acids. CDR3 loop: CASRGQGETQYF. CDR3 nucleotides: TGTGCCAGCAGGGGGCAGGGGGAGACCCAGTACTTC.

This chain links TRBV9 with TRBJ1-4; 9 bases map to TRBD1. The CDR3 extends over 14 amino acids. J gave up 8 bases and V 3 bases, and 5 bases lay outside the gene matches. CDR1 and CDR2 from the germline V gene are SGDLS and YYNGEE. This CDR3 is CASSGGQGREKLFF. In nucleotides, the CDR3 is TGTGCCAGCAGCGGGGGACAGGGTCGGGAAAAACTGTTTTTT.

CDR3 amino acids: CASSRVGTGFYEQYF. CDR3 nucleotides: TGTGCCAGCAGTCGAGTAGGAACAGGATTCTACGAGCAGTACTTC. The chain combines TRBV3-1 with TRBJ2-7, with a possible D match to TRBD1 (5 bases). The CDR3 is made up of 15 amino acids. The germline V gene has CDR1 LGHDT and CDR2 YNNKEL (reference sequence). The V gene lost 6 bases and the J gene lost 3 bases, with 18 bases spanning the gap.

The DNA for the CDR3 is TGCAGTGCTAGAGATTTGGCCGCTAGTGACATTCAGTACTTC. It specifies CSARDLAASDIQYF. The rearrangement joins TRBV20-1 to TRBJ2-4; D call uncertain. This CDR3 spans 14 amino acids. Trimming removed 0 bases from V and 8 bases from J, with 14 bases in between. In germline, CDR1 is DFQATT, CDR2 SNEGSKA (reference sequence).

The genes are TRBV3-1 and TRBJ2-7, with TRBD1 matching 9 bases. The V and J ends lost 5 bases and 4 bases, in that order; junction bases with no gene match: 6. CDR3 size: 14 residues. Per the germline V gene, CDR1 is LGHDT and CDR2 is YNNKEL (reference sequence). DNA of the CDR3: TGTGCCAGCAGCGACCGGGACAGGGCTTACGAGCAGTACTTC. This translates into CASSDRDRAYEQYF.

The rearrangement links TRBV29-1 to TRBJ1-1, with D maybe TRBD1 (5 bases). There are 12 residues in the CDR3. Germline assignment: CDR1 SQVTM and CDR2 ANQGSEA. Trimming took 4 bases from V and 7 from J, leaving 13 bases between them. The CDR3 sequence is CSVVGESYEAFF. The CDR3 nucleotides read TGCAGCGTTGTGGGGGAAAGCTATGAAGCTTTCTTT.

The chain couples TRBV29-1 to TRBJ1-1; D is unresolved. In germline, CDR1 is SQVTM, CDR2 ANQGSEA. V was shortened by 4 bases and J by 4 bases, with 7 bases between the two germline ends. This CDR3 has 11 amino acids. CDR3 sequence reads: CSVVFGTEAFF. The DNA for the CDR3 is TGCAGCGTTGTGTTTGGCACTGAAGCTTTCTTT.

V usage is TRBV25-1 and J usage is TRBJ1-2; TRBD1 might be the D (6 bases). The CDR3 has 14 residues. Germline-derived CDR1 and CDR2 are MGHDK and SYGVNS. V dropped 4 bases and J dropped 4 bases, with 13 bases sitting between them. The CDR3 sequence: CASSGEGGVYGYTF. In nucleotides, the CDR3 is TGTGCCAGCAGTGGAGAAGGGGGGGTCTATGGCTACACCTTC.

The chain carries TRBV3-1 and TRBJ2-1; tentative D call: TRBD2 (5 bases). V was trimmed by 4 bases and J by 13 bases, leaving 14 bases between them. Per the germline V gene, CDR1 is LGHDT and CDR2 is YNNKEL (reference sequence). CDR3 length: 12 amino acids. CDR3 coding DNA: TGTGCCAGCAGCCTCCAGGAGGTTGGACAGTTCTTC. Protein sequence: CASSLQEVGQFF.

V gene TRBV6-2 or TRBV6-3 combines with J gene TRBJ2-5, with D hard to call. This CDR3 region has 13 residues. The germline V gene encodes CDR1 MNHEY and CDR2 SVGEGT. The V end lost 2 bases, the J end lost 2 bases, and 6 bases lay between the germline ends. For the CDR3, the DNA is TGTGCCAGCAGTTACGGGCAGCAAGAGACCCAGTACTTC. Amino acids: CASSYGQQETQYF.